A selection of T cell receptor beta chains follows, all from one sample in a study of blood T cell repertoires in COVID-19. The data were produced by immunoSEQ multiplex PCR, yet TCRdb's version contains in-frame clones alone and is incomplete. The sample lists about 250,000 clones, around 88% seen once, with 1.3% to 1.5% in the top ten. The sequencing sample was made of peripheral blood. The source of these receptors is a man at least 80 years old with acute or convalescent COVID-19. Both conserved end residues are part of each CDR3. The order of the fields is J gene, V gene, clone size, CDR3 protein. Clone size is shown for a subset of rows, as once, few, many or a class of expanded clone.

TRBJ1-2,TRBV3-1/TRBV3-2,NA,CASSRNQANGYTF
TRBJ1-6,TRBV28,NA,CASSTQGFSPLHF
TRBJ2-1,TRBV5-1,NA,CASSLVRPQVDEQFF
TRBJ1-6,TRBV7-2,NA,CASSPSHSPLHF
TRBJ2-7,TRBV4-3,NA,CASSQALVGGGYEQYF
TRBJ1-5,TRBV28,NA,CAVHDPMTRYQPQHF
TRBJ2-7,TRBV25-1,once,CASSEWGLGIGGYEQYF
TRBJ2-1,TRBV20-1,once,CSASRAGGPNEQFF
TRBJ1-1,TRBV7-2,NA,CASSYIGQNTEAFF
TRBJ1-2,TRBV6-1,NA,CASSEDWDSYGYTF
TRBJ1-1,TRBV28,NA,CASRTGTGDSNTEAFF
TRBJ1-5,TRBV18,NA,CASSPVQLDYSNQPQHF
TRBJ1-2,TRBV7-2,NA,CASSSRTGALGYTF
TRBJ2-3,TRBV7-2,NA,CASSPGLAASTDTQYF
TRBJ1-1,TRBV3-1/TRBV3-2,NA,CASSPTIKTGGGTEAFF
TRBJ2-1,TRBV19,NA,CASRPGTSGSGEQFF
TRBJ1-1,TRBV10-3,once,CAIRLQENTEAFF
TRBJ2-2,TRBV18,NA,CASSPLAMGQTNTGELFF
TRBJ2-1,TRBV6-4,NA,CASKGLDRNEQFF
TRBJ2-7,TRBV6-1,NA,CASSEAGGGAMSYEQYF
TRBJ2-1,TRBV11-1,NA,CASSLNQLAGEQFF
TRBJ1-6,TRBV7-9,NA,CASSPGGLRGGSPLHF
TRBJ1-3,TRBV28,NA,CASSPGTGYGNTIYF
TRBJ2-7,TRBV5-1,once,CASRTGFVNEQYF
TRBJ2-1,TRBV4-3,NA,CASSQRPIPNNEQFF
TRBJ1-3,TRBV9,NA,CASSASGETGNTIYF
TRBJ2-2,TRBV7-3,NA,CASSRRRTSGAANTGELFF
TRBJ1-4,TRBV5-6,NA,CASSLVSQGTNEKLFF
TRBJ1-1,TRBV7-9,NA,CASSLWDRGNTEAFF
TRBJ1-1,TRBV19,few,CASSISDSTEAFF
TRBJ2-5,TRBV11-1,NA,CASSTSTSRGQETQYF
TRBJ2-7,TRBV6-5,few,CASSRAIHEVEQYF
TRBJ2-3,TRBV19,NA,CASSIAAGGTDTQYF
TRBJ1-6,TRBV6-2/TRBV6-3,NA,CASRPGQSSYNSPLHF
TRBJ2-1,TRBV28,NA,CASSRQGLNEQFF